This T cell receptor beta chain was recorded in a study of blood T cells in healthy people across ages. Findings of the study overall: Observed TCR beta diversity showed a strong correlation with the percentage of naive T cells as measured by flow cytometry.

J gave up 7 bases and V 6 bases, and 12 bases lay outside the gene matches. Germline CDR1 MDHEN, CDR2 SYDVKM. The CDR3 has 17 amino acids. This clonotype was seen only a few times. The antigen remains unidentified. Alongside a J-beta primer mix, a sample-barcoded 5' primer served in a second PCR lasting roughly 7 to 11 cycles. Carrying 12 random nucleotides, a template-switch adaptor labeled each individual cDNA molecule. Each of the samples gave a minimum of 3 million paired-end reads that contained CDR3. TCRdb redid the calling of the 5' RACE reads with MiXCR, one entry per CDR3 protein. The data hold 590,000 or so distinct CDR3 sequences, with about 30% observed a single time.

The sample consisted of blood. The TCR was taken from a woman older than 75 in good health. The chain is built from TRBV28 and TRBJ2-2; 12 bases agree with TRBD2. The CDR3, as DNA: TGTGCCAGCAGAACCGCTAGCGGGGGGGCTTCTGGCGGGGAGCTGTTTTTT. This translates into CASRTASGGASGGELFF.